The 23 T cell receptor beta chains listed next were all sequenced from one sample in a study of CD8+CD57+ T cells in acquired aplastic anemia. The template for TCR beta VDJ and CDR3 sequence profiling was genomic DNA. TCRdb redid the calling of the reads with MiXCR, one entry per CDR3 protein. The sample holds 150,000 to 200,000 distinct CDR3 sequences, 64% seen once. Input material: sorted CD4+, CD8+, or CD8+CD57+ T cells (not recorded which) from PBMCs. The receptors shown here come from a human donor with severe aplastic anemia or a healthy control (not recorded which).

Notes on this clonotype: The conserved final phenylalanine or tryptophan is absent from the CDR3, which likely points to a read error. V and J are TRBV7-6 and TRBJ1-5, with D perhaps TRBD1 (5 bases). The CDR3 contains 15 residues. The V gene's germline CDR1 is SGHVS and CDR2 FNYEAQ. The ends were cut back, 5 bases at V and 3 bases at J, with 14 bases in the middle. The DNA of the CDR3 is TGTGCCAGCAGCCTAGGCGGGGGTTTCAATCAGCCCCAGCATTGT. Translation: CASSLGGGFNQPQHC.

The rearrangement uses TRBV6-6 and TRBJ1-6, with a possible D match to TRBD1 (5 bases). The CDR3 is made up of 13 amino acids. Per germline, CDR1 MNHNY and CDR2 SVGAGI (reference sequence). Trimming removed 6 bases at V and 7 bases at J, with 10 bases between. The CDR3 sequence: CASSGTTNSPLHF. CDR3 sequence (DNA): TGTGCCAGCAGCGGGACGACGAATTCACCCCTCCACTTT.

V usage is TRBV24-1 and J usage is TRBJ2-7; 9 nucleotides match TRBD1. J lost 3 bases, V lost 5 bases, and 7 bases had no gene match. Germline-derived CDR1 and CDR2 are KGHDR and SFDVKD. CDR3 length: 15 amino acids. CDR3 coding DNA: TGTGCCACCAGTGGAGCGGGACAGGGTATCTACGAGCAGTACTTC. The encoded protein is CATSGAGQGIYEQYF.

The CDR3 spells CATSDLTGWYF. CDR3 DNA sequence: TGTGCCACCAGTGATTTGACAGGGTGGTACTTC. The chain recombines TRBV24-1 with TRBJ2-5, with D tentatively TRBD1 (6 bases). CDR3 length: 11 amino acids. V was trimmed by 0 bases and J by 13 bases, leaving 8 bases between them. Germline CDR1 reads KGHDR; CDR2 reads SFDVKD.

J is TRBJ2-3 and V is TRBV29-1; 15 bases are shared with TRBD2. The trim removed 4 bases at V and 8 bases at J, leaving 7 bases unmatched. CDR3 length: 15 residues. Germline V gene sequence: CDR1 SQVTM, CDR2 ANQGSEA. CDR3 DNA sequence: TGCAGCGTTGCGCGGACTAGCGGGGGGGCTTGTACGCAGTATTTT. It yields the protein CSVARTSGGACTQYF.

The CDR3 protein is CASSLDAGGHAYEQYF. CDR3 nucleotide sequence: TGTGCCAGCAGCTTAGACGCGGGAGGCCACGCCTACGAGCAGTACTTC. This chain uses TRBV7-6 with TRBJ2-7; 8 nucleotides align to TRBD2. CDR3 length: 16 amino acids. Germline CDR1 and CDR2: SGHVS and FNYEAQ. V lost 1 base to trimming and J lost 2 bases; unmatched junction nucleotides: 7.

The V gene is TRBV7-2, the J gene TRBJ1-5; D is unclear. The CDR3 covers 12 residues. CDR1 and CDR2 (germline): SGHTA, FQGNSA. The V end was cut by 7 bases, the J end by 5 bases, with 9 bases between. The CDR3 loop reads CASTLGDQPQHF. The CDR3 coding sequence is TGTGCCAGCACCTTGGGTGATCAGCCCCAGCATTTT.

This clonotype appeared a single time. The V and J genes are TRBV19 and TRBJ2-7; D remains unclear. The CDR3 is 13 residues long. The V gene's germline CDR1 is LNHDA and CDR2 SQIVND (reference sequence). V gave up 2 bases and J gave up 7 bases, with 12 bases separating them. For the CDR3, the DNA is TGTGCCAGTAGTATAACGGCTAGTCGGGAGCAGTACTTC. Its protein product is CASSITASREQYF.

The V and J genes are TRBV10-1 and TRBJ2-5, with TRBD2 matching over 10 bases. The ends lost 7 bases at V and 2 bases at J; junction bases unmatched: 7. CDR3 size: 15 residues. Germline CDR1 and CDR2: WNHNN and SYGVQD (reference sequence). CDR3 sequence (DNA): TGCGCCAGCACCCCCTCGACTAGCGGGCAAGAGACCCAGTACTTC. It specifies CASTPSTSGQETQYF.

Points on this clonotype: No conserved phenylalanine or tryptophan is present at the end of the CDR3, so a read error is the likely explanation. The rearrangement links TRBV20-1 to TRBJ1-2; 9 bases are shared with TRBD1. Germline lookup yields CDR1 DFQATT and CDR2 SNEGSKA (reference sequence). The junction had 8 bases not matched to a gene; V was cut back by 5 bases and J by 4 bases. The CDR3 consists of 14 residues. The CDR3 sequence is CSAGPMTGGYGYTL. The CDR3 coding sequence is TGCAGTGCTGGACCGATGACAGGGGGCTATGGCTACACCCTC.

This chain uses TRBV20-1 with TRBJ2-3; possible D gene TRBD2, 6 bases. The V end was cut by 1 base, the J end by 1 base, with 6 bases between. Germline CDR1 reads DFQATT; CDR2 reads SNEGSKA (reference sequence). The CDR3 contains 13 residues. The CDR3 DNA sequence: TGCAGTGCTAGAGGGAGGGGCACAGATACGCAGTATTTT. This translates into CSARGRGTDTQYF.

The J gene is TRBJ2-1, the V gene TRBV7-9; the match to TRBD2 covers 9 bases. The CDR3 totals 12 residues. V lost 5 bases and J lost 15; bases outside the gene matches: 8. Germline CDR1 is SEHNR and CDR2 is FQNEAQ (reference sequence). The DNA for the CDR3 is TGTGCCAGCAGCGTAGTGAGCGGGAGGCTGTTCTTC. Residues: CASSVVSGRLFF.

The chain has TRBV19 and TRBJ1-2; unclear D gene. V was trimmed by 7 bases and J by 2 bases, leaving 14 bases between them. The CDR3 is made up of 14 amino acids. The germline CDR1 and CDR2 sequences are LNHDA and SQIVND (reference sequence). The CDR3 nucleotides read TGTGCCAGTAATCCTGAGTCCCTAAACTATGGCTACACCTTC. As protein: CASNPESLNYGYTF.

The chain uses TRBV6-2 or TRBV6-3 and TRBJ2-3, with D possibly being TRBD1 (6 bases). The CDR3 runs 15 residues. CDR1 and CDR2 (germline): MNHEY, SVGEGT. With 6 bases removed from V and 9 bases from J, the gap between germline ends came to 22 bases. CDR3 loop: CASSPTGGPTGTQYF. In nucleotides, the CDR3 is TGTGCCAGCAGCCCCACCGGCGGTCCCACAGGGACGCAGTATTTT.

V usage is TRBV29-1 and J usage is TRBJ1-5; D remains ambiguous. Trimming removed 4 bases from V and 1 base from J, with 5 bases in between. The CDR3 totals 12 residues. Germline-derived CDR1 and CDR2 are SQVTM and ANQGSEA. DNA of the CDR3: TGCAGCGTTGGGTGGAGCAATCAGCCCCAGCATTTT. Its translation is CSVGWSNQPQHF.

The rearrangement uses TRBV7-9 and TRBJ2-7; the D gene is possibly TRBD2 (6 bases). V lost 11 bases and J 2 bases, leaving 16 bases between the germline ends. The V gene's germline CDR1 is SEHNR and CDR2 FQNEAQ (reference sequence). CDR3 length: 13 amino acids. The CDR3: CAYGGPSTYEQYF. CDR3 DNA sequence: TGTGCCTACGGAGGGCCATCGACCTACGAGCAGTACTTC.

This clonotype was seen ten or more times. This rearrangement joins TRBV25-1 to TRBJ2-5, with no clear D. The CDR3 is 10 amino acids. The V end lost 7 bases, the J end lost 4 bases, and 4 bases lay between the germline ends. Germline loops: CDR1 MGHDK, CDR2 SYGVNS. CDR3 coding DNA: TGTGCCAGCAAGTTAGAGACCCAGTACTTC. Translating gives CASKLETQYF.

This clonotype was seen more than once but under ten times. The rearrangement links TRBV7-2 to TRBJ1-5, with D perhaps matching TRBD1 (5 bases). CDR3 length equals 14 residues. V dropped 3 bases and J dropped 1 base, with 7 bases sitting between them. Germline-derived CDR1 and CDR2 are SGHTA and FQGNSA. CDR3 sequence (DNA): TGTGCCAGCAGCTTCAGGGAAAGCAATCAGCCCCAGCATTTT. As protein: CASSFRESNQPQHF.

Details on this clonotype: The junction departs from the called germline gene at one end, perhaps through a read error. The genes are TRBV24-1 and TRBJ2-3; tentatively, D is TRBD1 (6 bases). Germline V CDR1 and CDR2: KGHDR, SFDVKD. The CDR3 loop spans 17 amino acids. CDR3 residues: CATGDPARDILTDTQYF. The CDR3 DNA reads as TGTGCCACCGGTGATCCTGCCCGGGACATACTAACGGATACGCAGTATTTT.

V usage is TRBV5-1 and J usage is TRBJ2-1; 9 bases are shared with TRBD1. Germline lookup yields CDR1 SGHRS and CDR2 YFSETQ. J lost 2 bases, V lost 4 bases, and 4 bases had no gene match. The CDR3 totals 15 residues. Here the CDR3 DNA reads TGCGCCAGCAGCATACAGGGGGCGACCTACAATGAGCAGTTCTTC. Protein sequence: CASSIQGATYNEQFF.

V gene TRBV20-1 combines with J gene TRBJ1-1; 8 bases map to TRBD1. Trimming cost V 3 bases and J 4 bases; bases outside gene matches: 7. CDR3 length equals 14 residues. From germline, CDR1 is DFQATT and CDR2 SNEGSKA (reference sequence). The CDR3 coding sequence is TGCAGTGCTAGTCTGGGGACAGGTGGCACTGAAGCTTTCTTT. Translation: CSASLGTGGTEAFF.

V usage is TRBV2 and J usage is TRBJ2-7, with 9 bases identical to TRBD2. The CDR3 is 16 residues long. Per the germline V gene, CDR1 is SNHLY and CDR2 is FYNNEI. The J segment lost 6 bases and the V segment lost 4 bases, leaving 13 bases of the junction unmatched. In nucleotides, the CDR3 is TGTGCCAGCAGTGGATCCAGCGGGGGGCCGCTCGTCGAGCAGTACTTC. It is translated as CASSGSSGGPLVEQYF. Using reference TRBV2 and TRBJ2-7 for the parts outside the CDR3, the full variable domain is EPEVTQTPSHQVTQMGQEVILRCVPISNHLYFYWYRQILGQKVEFLVSFYNNEISEKSEIFDDQFSVERPDGSNFTLKIRSTKLEDSAMYFCASSGSSGGPLVEQYFGPGTRLTVT.

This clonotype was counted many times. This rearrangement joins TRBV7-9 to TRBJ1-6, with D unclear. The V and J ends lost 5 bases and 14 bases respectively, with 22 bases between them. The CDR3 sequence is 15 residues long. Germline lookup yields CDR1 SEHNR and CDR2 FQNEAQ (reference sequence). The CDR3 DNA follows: TGTGCCAGCAGCACCAATCTTGACCGCAATCGGGCCCTCCACTTT. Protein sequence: CASSTNLDRNRALHF.